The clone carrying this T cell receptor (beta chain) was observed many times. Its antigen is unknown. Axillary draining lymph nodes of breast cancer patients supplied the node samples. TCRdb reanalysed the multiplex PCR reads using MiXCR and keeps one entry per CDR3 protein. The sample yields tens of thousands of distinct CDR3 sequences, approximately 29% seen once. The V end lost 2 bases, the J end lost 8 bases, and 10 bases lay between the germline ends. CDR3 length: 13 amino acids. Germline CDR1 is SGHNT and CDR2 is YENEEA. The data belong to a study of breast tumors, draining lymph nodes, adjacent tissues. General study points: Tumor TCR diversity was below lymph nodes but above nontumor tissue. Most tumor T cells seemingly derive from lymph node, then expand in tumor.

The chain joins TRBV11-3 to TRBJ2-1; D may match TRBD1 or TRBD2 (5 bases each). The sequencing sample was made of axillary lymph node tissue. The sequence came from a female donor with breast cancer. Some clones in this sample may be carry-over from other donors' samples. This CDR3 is CASSLTGPDEQFF. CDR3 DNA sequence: TGTGCCAGCAGCTTAACGGGGCCGGATGAGCAGTTCTTC.